Sequencing of this T cell receptor (beta chain) was carried out in a study of T cells in Graves' hyperthyroidism and ophthalmopathy. General study findings and limits: Blood also showed most of the thyroid clonotypes that were expanded above 0.001. Before onset, by a median of approximately 6.8 months, the model predicted ophthalmopathy.

Source material for PBMCs was about 10 ml fresh peripheral blood. Worth noting for this clonotype: What it binds is not known.

CDR1 is KGHSH, CDR2 LQKENI, per germline. The CDR3 has 17 residues. Trimming shortened V by 2 bases and J by 0 bases, and 16 bases separated the two germline ends. TCR beta CDR3 regions were amplified from RNA transcripts. Using the HTBI primer set, a first-round RT-PCR was run on the TCR CDR3. TCRdb reprocessed the multiplex PCR reads via MiXCR and lists one record per CDR3 protein. Among a few hundred thousand distinct CDR3 sequences listed, around 13% were seen once. The specimen was blood. The chain links TRBV18 to TRBJ1-1; D gene unclear. The receptor comes from a woman in her 30s with Graves' hyperthyroidism that later progressed to Graves' ophthalmopathy. The DNA for the CDR3 is TGTGCCAGCTCACCATCAGCCAGTCGGAAGATGAACACTGAAGCTTTCTTT. It codes for CASSPSASRKMNTEAFF.